Below, 12 T cell receptor beta chains from the same sample are listed, as sequenced in a study of blood T cell repertoires in COVID-19. Profiled with immunoSEQ multiplex PCR; TCRdb holds only in-frame clones, not every one. The data contain 130,000 or so clones, 85% to 90% of them singletons. Source material: peripheral blood. These receptors were taken from a human donor in a cohort sampled during active COVID-19.

The chain is built from TRBV18 and TRBJ2-3, with D perhaps matching TRBD1 (5 bases). Trimming left V 3 bases short and J 3 bases short, with 13 bases between. The CDR3 is 15 amino acids. CDR1 is KGHSH and CDR2 is LQKENI in the germline V gene. CDR3 nucleotides: TGTGCCAGCTCACCCCAGGGTGCTGTAACAGATACGCAGTATTTT. Its protein product is CASSPQGAVTDTQYF. Full variable domain (rest looked up from reference TRBV18 and TRBJ2-3): NAGVMQNPRHLVRRRGQEARLRCSPMKGHSHVYWYRQLPEEGLKFMVYLQKENIIDESGMPKERFSAEFPKEGPSILRIQQVVRGDSAAYFCASSPQGAVTDTQYFGPGTRLTVL.

The chain uses TRBV7-2 and TRBJ2-1; a possible D gene is TRBD1 (6 bases). Looked up from germline, CDR1 is SGHTA and CDR2 is FQGNSA. V lost 2 bases to trimming and J lost 10 bases, with 9 bases between them. The CDR3 consists of 12 residues. For the CDR3, the DNA is TGTGCCAGCAGCTTACAGGGGCACGAGCAGTTCTTC. Encoded protein: CASSLQGHEQFF. The whole variable domain, remainder taken from reference TRBV7-2 and TRBJ2-1, is GAGVSQSPSNKVTEKGKDVELRCDPISGHTALYWYRQSLGQGLEFLIYFQGNSAPDKSGLPSDRFSAERTGGSVSTLTIQRTQQEDSAVYLCASSLQGHEQFFGPGTRLTVL.

The V and J genes are TRBV18 and TRBJ2-1, with D hard to call. Germline V gene sequence: CDR1 KGHSH, CDR2 LQKENI. The CDR3 runs to 15 residues. Trimming removed 2 bases from V and 9 bases from J, with 17 bases in between. The CDR3 DNA reads TGTGCCAGCTCACCAGACATTACAGCCGACGTTGAGCAGTTCTTC. Residues: CASSPDITADVEQFF.

This clone was detected a few times. The gene calls are TRBV20-1 and TRBJ2-3; D possibly corresponds to TRBD1 (6 bases). Germline lookup yields CDR1 DFQATT and CDR2 SNEGSKA (reference sequence). The V and J ends lost 3 bases and 3 bases respectively, with 16 bases between them. The CDR3 extends over 15 amino acids. CDR3 nucleotide sequence: TGCAGTGCTAGTCGCTCGGCAGGGGCGACAGATACGCAGTATTTT. Its translation is CSASRSAGATDTQYF.

There are a few counts of this clone. The chain recombines TRBV29-1 with TRBJ2-1, with D possibly matching TRBD2 (6 bases). The CDR3 consists of 11 residues. Germline loops: CDR1 SQVTM, CDR2 ANQGSEA. CDR3 sequence reads: CRKVTSREQFF. The CDR3 nucleotides read TGCAGGAAGGTTACTAGCCGTGAGCAGTTCTTC.

Here the CDR3 DNA reads TGTGCCTGGACTAGCGGGAGGTACACCGGGGAGCTGTTTTTT. Protein sequence: CAWTSGRYTGELFF. The chain links TRBV30 to TRBJ2-2; 11 bases are a match to TRBD2. Germline trimming cut 4 bases from V and 3 bases from J; bases unmatched to any gene: 1. CDR3 size: 14 residues. Germline V lookup: CDR1 GTSNPN, CDR2 SVGIG (reference sequence).

J is TRBJ1-4 and V is TRBV28; D is perhaps TRBD1 (5 bases). Germline V gives CDR1 MDHEN, CDR2 SYDVKM. V lost 6 bases, J lost 8 bases, and 28 bases lay in between. The CDR3 is 18 amino acids. The CDR3 reads CASSNSSGFGAGWEKLFF. CDR3 nucleotides: TGTGCCAGCAGCAATTCCTCCGGGTTTGGGGCGGGGTGGGAAAAACTGTTTTTT.

This chain uses TRBV9 with TRBJ1-4; 8 nucleotides agree with TRBD1. Germline lookup yields CDR1 SGDLS and CDR2 YYNGEE. Trimming removed 0 bases from V and 8 bases from J; junction bases left unmatched: 6. The CDR3 length is 15 residues. The CDR3: CASSVETGDGEKLFF. The DNA for the CDR3 is TGTGCCAGCAGCGTAGAGACAGGGGATGGCGAAAAACTGTTTTTT.

The chain has TRBV15 and TRBJ1-5; D may be TRBD1 (6 bases). Germline V CDR1 and CDR2: LNHNV, YYDKDF (reference sequence). The CDR3 has 15 amino acids. Trimming took off 1 base at V and 8 bases at J, with 15 bases between the two ends. CDR3 region: CATSRGRQESKPQHF. CDR3 sequence (DNA): TGTGCCACCAGCAGAGGCAGACAGGAGAGTAAGCCCCAGCATTTT.

The J gene is TRBJ2-2, the V gene TRBV6-6; D is unresolved. The CDR3 totals 13 residues. V was trimmed by 4 bases and J by 3 bases, leaving 6 bases between them. CDR1 and CDR2 from the germline V gene are MNHNY and SVGAGI (reference sequence). CDR3 amino acids: CASSSLYTGELFF. Here the CDR3 DNA reads TGTGCCAGCAGTTCCCTTTACACCGGGGAGCTGTTTTTT.

The chain couples TRBV2 to TRBJ1-5; 7 bases align to TRBD1. After removal of 7 bases from V and 3 bases from J, the junction contained 9 bases not matched to a gene. Germline CDR1 and CDR2: SNHLY and FYNNEI. The CDR3 spans 15 residues. This CDR3 is CASTEGQRDNQPQHF. The DNA for the CDR3 is TGTGCCAGCACGGAGGGACAGAGGGACAATCAGCCCCAGCATTTT.

The chain has TRBV9 and TRBJ2-3; 10 nucleotides agree with TRBD1. Germline loops: CDR1 SGDLS, CDR2 YYNGEE. Losses at the gene ends were 4 bases for V and 2 bases for J; bases not matched to a gene: 7. The CDR3 extends over 16 amino acids. CDR3 sequence reads: CASSPGTGDPTDTQYF. The CDR3 DNA reads TGTGCCAGCAGCCCCGGGACAGGGGATCCCACAGATACGCAGTATTTT.